This T cell receptor (beta chain) was documented in a study of blood T cells in healthy people across ages. A second PCR of roughly 7 to 11 cycles used a sample-barcoded 5' primer and a J-beta primer mix. MiXCR, applied by TCRdb to the 5' RACE reads, yields one record per CDR3 protein. The data contain 750,000 to 950,000 distinct CDR3 sequences, approximately 32% of them singletons. Unmatched junction bases numbered 9, after V lost 7 bases and J lost 7 bases. CDR3 length equals 13 residues. Germline values: CDR1 SQVTM, CDR2 ANQGSEA. These data are also associated with another study on T cells of mothers and their children.

This TCR came from a woman aged 40 to 49 in good health. The chain uses TRBV29-1 and TRBJ1-5; the match to TRBD1 covers 8 bases. Sequencing was done on a sample of blood. For the CDR3, the DNA is TGCAGCGCCGCGGACAGGGCGGGGCAGCCCCAGCATTTT. This encodes CSAADRAGQPQHF. The entire variable domain, with the rest obtained from reference TRBV29-1 and TRBJ1-5, is as follows: SAVISQKPSRDICQRGTSLTIQCQVDSQVTMMFWYRQQPGQSLTLIATANQGSEATYESGFVIDKFPISRPNLTFSTLTVSNMSPEDSSIYLCSAADRAGQPQHFGDGTRLSIL.